The 26 T cell receptor beta chains presented below share a single source sample, sequenced in a study of regulatory T cells in long-lasting Graves disease. The time point: persistent/refractory GD, antithyroid drugs over 5 years with positive TRAb. The authors made the TCR library using RNA they extracted from PBMCs. For TCR beta, libraries came from iRepertoire HTBI primers and Arm-PCR of CDR3 regions. MiXCR was run by TCRdb on the multiplex PCR reads, yielding one entry per CDR3 protein. The sample has 400,000 to 600,000 distinct CDR3 sequences, around a fifth seen once. The sample here was peripheral blood mononuclear cells (PBMCs), taken when the disease was refractory, from a patient treated with antithyroid drugs. Receptors were obtained from a female donor with Graves disease.

The sample holds a few counts of this clonotype. This may be a read error: a much more frequent sequence differs by one nucleotide. V is TRBV12-3 or TRBV12-4 and J is TRBJ1-4; D not resolved. This CDR3 is built from 15 residues. CDR3 DNA: TGTGCCAGCAGTTTCACAGACCAGTATAATGAAACACTGTTTTTT. Protein: CASSFTDQYNETLFF.

This clonotype has a count of ten or more. This chain links TRBV28 with TRBJ1-2, with 7 positions matching TRBD1. The CDR3 is 14 amino acids. Trimming cost V 6 bases and J 3 bases; bases outside gene matches: 7. From germline, CDR1 is MDHEN and CDR2 SYDVKM. CDR3: CASRRDSEDYGYTF. CDR3 DNA sequence: TGTGCCAGCAGGCGGGACAGTGAAGACTATGGCTACACCTTC.

This clonotype has more than one count but fewer than ten. The chain joins TRBV9 to TRBJ2-5; possibly TRBD2 for D (5 bases). The germline gives CDR1 SGDLS, CDR2 YYNGEE. The CDR3 totals 14 residues. V gave up 0 bases and J gave up 5 bases, with 11 bases separating them. The CDR3 region is CASSVGGPWETQYF. DNA for the CDR3: TGTGCCAGCAGCGTAGGAGGGCCCTGGGAGACCCAGTACTTC.

This chain joins TRBV10-3 and TRBJ2-2; D is uncertain. The CDR3 extends over 16 amino acids. V gave up 0 bases and J gave up 0 bases, with 8 bases separating them. CDR1 and CDR2 (germline): ENHRY, SYGVKD. CDR3 in DNA: TGTGCCATCAGTGAGTCCCACGGTACGAACACCGGGGAGCTGTTTTTT. It yields the protein CAISESHGTNTGELFF.

This clonotype was counted between two and nine times. In nucleotides, the CDR3 is TGCAGTGCTTTATCTCATCGACAGGGGCTTCCCTACGAGCAGTACTTC. This codes for CSALSHRQGLPYEQYF. This sequence joins TRBV20-1 and TRBJ2-7; 8 nucleotides align to TRBD1. The J segment lost 2 bases and the V segment lost 5 bases, leaving 14 bases of the junction unmatched. Looked up from germline, CDR1 is DFQATT and CDR2 is SNEGSKA (reference sequence). This CDR3 spans 16 amino acids.

This clonotype was found many times. The chain joins TRBV6-1 to TRBJ2-5, with 8 bases lining up with TRBD1. After removal of 5 bases from V and 0 bases from J, the junction contained 2 bases not matched to a gene. The CDR3 has 14 amino acids. Germline CDR1 MNHNS, CDR2 SASEGT. The CDR3 DNA sequence: TGTGCCAGCAGTAGGACAGGGAACCAAGAGACCCAGTACTTC. Its protein product is CASSRTGNQETQYF.

This clonotype was detected ten times or more. The chain is built from TRBV28 and TRBJ1-6, with 7 bases lining up with TRBD1. Germline assignment: CDR1 MDHEN and CDR2 SYDVKM. The CDR3 sequence is 15 residues long. Unmatched junction bases numbered 6, after V lost 2 bases and J lost 8 bases. DNA for the CDR3: TGTGCCAGCAGTTTAGGAGGGGGCGTGGATTCACCCCTCCACTTT. Translating it yields CASSLGGGVDSPLHF.

The chain uses TRBV19 and TRBJ1-2; D is unclear. Trimming took off 3 bases at V and 3 bases at J, with 14 bases between the two ends. Germline lookup yields CDR1 LNHDA and CDR2 SQIVND (reference sequence). The CDR3 sequence is 15 residues long. In DNA, the CDR3 is TGTGCCAGTAGTATTGTGGGCAGCCCAGACTATGGCTACACCTTC. Translated: CASSIVGSPDYGYTF. The full variable domain, its missing parts supplied by reference TRBV19 and TRBJ1-2, is DGGITQSPKYLFRKEGQNVTLSCEQNLNHDAMYWYRQDPGQGLRLIYYSQIVNDFQKGDIAEGYSVSREKKESFPLTVTSAQKNPTAFYLCASSIVGSPDYGYTFGSGTRLTVV.

The rearrangement uses TRBV20-1 and TRBJ2-7, with D perhaps matching TRBD2 (6 bases). Germline V gene lookup returns CDR1 DFQATT and CDR2 SNEGSKA (reference sequence). Trimming pared 3 bases from V and 5 bases from J, leaving 23 bases between. This CDR3 contains 16 residues. CDR3 region: CSARADAGTRKDEQYF. Here the CDR3 DNA reads TGCAGTGCTAGGGCCGATGCCGGGACTCGGAAGGACGAGCAGTACTTC.

This clonotype has just a few counts. The genes are TRBV14 and TRBJ2-7; the D is unclear. CDR1 and CDR2 (germline): SGHDN, FVKESK. Trimming left V 1 base short and J 3 bases short, with 25 bases between. The CDR3 has 19 amino acids. DNA for the CDR3: TGTGCCAGCAGCCAAGCTGGGGTTAACACACGGATCCAACTCTACGAGCAGTACTTC. Protein sequence: CASSQAGVNTRIQLYEQYF.

J is TRBJ1-5 and V is TRBV6-5; D remains ambiguous. V was trimmed by 4 bases and J by 3 bases, leaving 13 bases between them. The germline CDR1 and CDR2 sequences are MNHEY and SVGAGI. This CDR3 has 15 amino acids. The CDR3 DNA follows: TGTGCCAGCAGTTTCGACCACCCTTTCAATCAGCCCCAGCATTTT. Amino acid sequence: CASSFDHPFNQPQHF.

This clonotype was seen many times. The CDR3, as DNA: TGTGCCAGCAGTTACTCAGAGGGGACCCAGTACTTC. Encoded protein: CASSYSEGTQYF. This chain connects TRBV6-2 or TRBV6-3 to TRBJ2-5; D perhaps matches TRBD2 (5 bases). This CDR3 is built from 12 residues. Trimming took 0 bases from V and 7 from J, leaving 6 bases between them. Germline values: CDR1 MNHEY, CDR2 SVGEGT.

The CDR3 nucleotides are TGTGCCAGCAGCTTAGGCCTTGCGGGAACTGAAGCTTTCTTT. This sequence encodes CASSLGLAGTEAFF. This chain uses TRBV13 with TRBJ1-1; D gene uncertain. The germline V gene has CDR1 PRHDT and CDR2 FYEKMQ (reference sequence). The CDR3 spans 14 residues. The V and J ends lost 0 bases and 5 bases respectively, with 10 bases between them.

The chain combines TRBV6-2 or TRBV6-3 with TRBJ2-7; D not resolved. The CDR3 covers 14 residues. Trimming took 4 bases from V and 1 from J, leaving 11 bases between them. Per the germline V gene, CDR1 is MNHEY and CDR2 is SVGEGT. CDR3 DNA sequence: TGTGCCAGCAGTTTCTCGGACGGATCCTACGAGCAGTACTTC. Translated, it gives CASSFSDGSYEQYF.

This clonotype showed up many times. The chain employs TRBV28 and TRBJ2-1; TRBD2 matches at 11 bases. The J segment lost 7 bases and the V segment lost 7 bases, leaving 9 bases of the junction unmatched. There are 15 residues in the CDR3. Germline V lookup: CDR1 MDHEN, CDR2 SYDVKM. This CDR3 reads CASTHLAGGENEQFF. The CDR3 nucleotides read TGTGCCAGCACCCATCTAGCGGGAGGCGAAAATGAGCAGTTCTTC. Full variable domain (missing parts from reference TRBV28 and TRBJ2-1): DVKVTQSSRYLVKRTGEKVFLECVQDMDHENMFWYRQDPGLGLRLIYFSYDVKMKEKGDIPEGYSVSREKKERFSLILESASTNQTSMYLCASTHLAGGENEQFFGPGTRLTVL.

This clonotype came up many times. The chain has TRBV2 and TRBJ1-2; no firm D call. Trimming cost V 4 bases and J 0 bases, with 15 bases left between them. This CDR3 has 16 residues. CDR1 and CDR2 from the germline V gene are SNHLY and FYNNEI. DNA for the CDR3: TGTGCCAGCAGTGGACGCAGGATACTCTCTAACTATGGCTACACCTTC. As protein: CASSGRRILSNYGYTF.

A few counts support this clonotype. V is TRBV7-3 and J is TRBJ2-7; TRBD1 agrees at 9 bases. Germline V lookup: CDR1 SGHTA, CDR2 FQGTGA. This CDR3 is built from 16 residues. J lost 3 bases, V lost 5 bases, and 11 bases had no gene match. The CDR3 reads CASSGTGTGTFYEQYF. CDR3 nucleotide sequence: TGTGCCAGCAGCGGAACCGGGACAGGGACATTCTACGAGCAGTACTTC.

This clonotype was recorded at least ten times. The V call is TRBV5-6, the J call TRBJ2-7; no clear D. Germline assignment: CDR1 SGHDT and CDR2 YYEEEE. The length of the CDR3 is 14 residues. Trimming left V 0 bases short and J 2 bases short, with 9 bases between. CDR3 amino acids: CASSLAGLAYEQYF. The DNA for the CDR3 is TGTGCCAGCAGCTTGGCTGGGTTGGCCTACGAGCAGTACTTC. Together with reference TRBV5-6 and TRBJ2-7, the CDR3 gives the full variable domain: DAGVTQSPTHLIKTRGQQVTLRCSPKSGHDTVSWYQQALGQGPQFIFQYYEEEERQRGNFPDRFSGHQFPNYSSELNVNALLLGDSALYLCASSLAGLAYEQYFGPGTRLTVT.

The chain joins TRBV5-1 to TRBJ1-1; a possible D gene is TRBD1 (5 bases). The V end lost 0 bases, the J end lost 1 base, and 10 bases lay between the germline ends. CDR3 length equals 15 residues. Germline V CDR1 and CDR2: SGHRS, YFSETQ. Written as DNA, the CDR3 is TGCGCCAGCAGCTTGGTGGGGGGTCGGAACACTGAAGCTTTCTTT. This encodes CASSLVGGRNTEAFF.

Comments on this clonotype: A junction boundary mismatches the germline segment, possibly from a read error. J is TRBJ2-4 and V is TRBV10-2, with 14 bases that match TRBD2. Germline lookup yields CDR1 WSHSY and CDR2 SAAADI. This CDR3 is built from 15 residues. CDR3 coding DNA: TGCGCCAGCAGGACTGGGACTAGCGGGAGTCTTGAGCAGTCCTTC. It translates to CASRTGTSGSLEQSF.

This clonotype was counted many times. This rearrangement joins TRBV19 to TRBJ1-2; D remains ambiguous. The CDR3 loop spans 13 amino acids. Germline V gene sequence: CDR1 LNHDA, CDR2 SQIVND (reference sequence). V was trimmed by 5 bases and J by 2 bases, leaving 9 bases between them. This CDR3 reads CASSRAVNYGYTF. The CDR3 nucleotides are TGTGCCAGTAGTCGGGCGGTGAACTATGGCTACACCTTC.

This clonotype appeared a single time. This may arise from a read error, as a much more abundant clone is one base away. The chain uses TRBV7-2 and TRBJ1-4, with D unclear. Gene TRBJ1-6 matches the end of the DNA better, so the J call may be wrong. Per the germline V gene, CDR1 is SGHTA and CDR2 is FQGNSA. The CDR3 extends over 12 amino acids. This chain's CDR3 is CASSCPTSPLHF. The CDR3 bases are TGTGCCAGCAGCTGCCCGACATCACCCCTCCACTTT.

Ten or more counts support this clonotype. This chain joins TRBV6-5 and TRBJ2-7, with D possibly being TRBD1 (5 bases). This CDR3 comprises 15 residues. The germline V and J ends were trimmed by 4 bases and 0 bases, with 13 bases remaining between them. Germline CDR1 MNHEY, CDR2 SVGAGI. The CDR3 loop is CASSSQQASSYEQYF. CDR3 in DNA: TGTGCCAGCAGTTCCCAACAGGCCAGCTCCTACGAGCAGTACTTC.

This clonotype was counted ten times or more. The J gene is TRBJ2-7, the V gene TRBV28; D remains ambiguous. The V gene lost 4 bases and the J gene lost 2 bases, with 15 bases spanning the gap. The CDR3 spans 15 residues. CDR1 is MDHEN and CDR2 is SYDVKM in the germline V gene. CDR3: CASSSIRTGTYEQYF. The CDR3 region has the DNA TGTGCCAGCAGTTCTATTCGGACGGGCACCTACGAGCAGTACTTC. The variable domain in full, with the rest retrieved from reference TRBV28 and TRBJ2-7, is DVKVTQSSRYLVKRTGEKVFLECVQDMDHENMFWYRQDPGLGLRLIYFSYDVKMKEKGDIPEGYSVSREKKERFSLILESASTNQTSMYLCASSSIRTGTYEQYFGPGTRLTVT.

A few counts support this clonotype. The chain joins TRBV29-1 to TRBJ2-3; a weak D match, TRBD2 (6 bases). CDR1 SQVTM and CDR2 ANQGSEA come from the germline V gene. Trimming cost V 6 bases and J 2 bases, with 12 bases left between them. The length of the CDR3 is 13 residues. As DNA, the CDR3 is TGCAGCGTCGGCCGGGACTCCACAGATACGCAGTATTTT. Its translation is CSVGRDSTDTQYF.

This clonotype has ten or more counts. The chain links TRBV12-3 or TRBV12-4 to TRBJ2-4, with D maybe TRBD1 (5 bases). The CDR3 is 13 residues long. V lost 7 bases and J lost 1, with 8 bases in between. CDR3 region: CASTSGAKNIQYF. In nucleotides, the CDR3 is TGTGCCAGCACCTCAGGGGCCAAAAACATTCAGTACTTC.